Below, 17 T cell receptor beta chains from the same sample are listed, as sequenced in a study of T cells after yellow fever vaccination. TCRdb itself ran the 5' RACE reads through MiXCR, one entry per CDR3 protein. Of hundreds of thousands of distinct CDR3 sequences listed, 3% to 4.5% are singletons. Sequencing was performed on PBMCs, taken on the day of the yellow fever booster vaccination. These receptors were collected from a man younger than 35 who received the YFV17D yellow fever vaccine.

This clonotype has a handful of counts. The V and J genes are TRBV21-1 and TRBJ1-5; the DNA was not compared with TRBD1, the D call given in the table. TRBV21-1 is noted as a pseudogene. The CDR3 is 14 residues long. The CDR3 DNA is TGTGCCAGCAACGTCACAGGGGGCAGGCAGCCCCAGCATTTT. As protein: CASNVTGGRQPQHF.

CDR3 coding DNA: TGTGCCAGCAGCCATGAAGAGAGCTCCTACAATGAGCAGTTCTTC. Encoded protein: CASSHEESSYNEQFF. The chain uses TRBV4-2 and TRBJ2-1; no firm D call. The CDR3 spans 15 residues. Trimming cost V 3 bases and J 0 bases, with 9 bases left between them. The germline V gene encodes CDR1 LGHNA and CDR2 YNFKEQ.

The rearrangement links TRBV7-2 to TRBJ1-4; TRBD1 agrees at 7 bases. Germline loops: CDR1 SGHTA, CDR2 FQGNSA. V was clipped by 3 bases and J by 8 bases; unmatched bases: 9. This CDR3 has 15 amino acids. The chain's CDR3 is CASSFDRVGGEKLFF. The CDR3 region has the DNA TGTGCCAGCAGCTTCGACAGGGTAGGCGGAGAAAAACTGTTTTTT.

This clonotype came up many times. The chain couples TRBV7-8 to TRBJ1-6; D may be TRBD1 (5 bases). The germline gives CDR1 SGHVS, CDR2 FQNEAQ. CDR3 size: 14 residues. V was pared by 5 bases and J by 12 bases, with 17 bases between. Written as DNA, the CDR3 is TGTGCCAGCAGCGACGCGGGAATGGGGGAACCCCTCCACTTT. This translates into CASSDAGMGEPLHF. Full variable domain (remainder filled in from reference TRBV7-8 and TRBJ1-6): GAGVSQSPRYKVAKRGQDVALRCDPISGHVSLFWYQQALGQGPEFLTYFQNEAQLDKSGLPSDRFFAERPEGSVSTLKIQRTQQEDSAVYLCASSDAGMGEPLHFGNGTRLTVT.

This clonotype was observed many times. The V and J genes are TRBV9 and TRBJ1-2; D ambiguous. The CDR3 is made up of 13 amino acids. CDR1 is SGDLS and CDR2 is YYNGEE in the germline V gene. V was pared by 3 bases and J by 2 bases, with 8 bases between. The CDR3 DNA is TGTGCCAGCAGCGAGACACAGAACTATGGCTACACCTTC. As protein: CASSETQNYGYTF.

CDR3 amino acids: CATSDAGNPYEQYF. CDR3 nucleotides: TGTGCCACCAGTGATGCCGGGAACCCCTACGAGCAGTACTTC. The chain combines TRBV24-1 with TRBJ2-7, with a tentative D call TRBD2 (5 bases). Germline V CDR1 and CDR2: KGHDR, SFDVKD. The CDR3 is made up of 14 amino acids. The germline V and J ends were trimmed by 3 bases and 2 bases, with 10 bases remaining between them.

This clonotype was counted ten times or more. The V call is TRBV5-1, the J call TRBJ2-5; 11 bases agree with TRBD2. The CDR3 length is 17 residues. V was pared by 4 bases and J by 5 bases, with 13 bases of the junction left unmatched. Germline V CDR1 and CDR2: SGHRS, YFSETQ. The CDR3 DNA reads as TGCGCCAGCAGCCTAACCCCCCCTAGCGGGGGGTCGGAGACCCAGTACTTC. As protein: CASSLTPPSGGSETQYF.

V and J are TRBV12-3 or TRBV12-4 and TRBJ1-5; 9 positions match TRBD1. The CDR3 contains 18 residues. J lost 7 bases, V lost 2 bases, and 15 bases had no gene match. The CDR3 loop is CASSLKIRDRESGQPQHF. For the CDR3, the DNA is TGTGCCAGCAGTTTAAAAATCCGGGACAGGGAGTCGGGACAGCCCCAGCATTTT.

The CDR3 DNA reads as TGTGCCAGCAGTTGGAGGACAGCCACTGAAGCTTTCTTT. Protein sequence: CASSWRTATEAFF. J is TRBJ1-1 and V is TRBV6-2 or TRBV6-3, with TRBD1 as a possible D gene (6 bases). This CDR3 contains 13 residues. Trimming cost V 4 bases and J 4 bases, with 10 bases left between them. Germline V gene sequence: CDR1 MNHEY, CDR2 SVGEGT.

This clonotype was counted at least ten times. The chain employs TRBV20-1 and TRBJ2-1; D might be TRBD2 (6 bases). Germline CDR1 is DFQATT and CDR2 is SNEGSKA (reference sequence). Trimming pared 6 bases from V and 8 bases from J, leaving 20 bases between. The CDR3 consists of 14 residues. CDR3 protein: CSAPGDAYGDEQFF. The DNA for the CDR3 is TGCAGTGCCCCGGGGGACGCGTACGGCGATGAGCAGTTCTTC.

This clonotype was observed at least ten times. This chain links TRBV9 with TRBJ2-5, with 13 positions matching TRBD2. Germline V CDR1 and CDR2: SGDLS, YYNGEE. The CDR3 is 15 residues long. With 0 bases clipped from V and 4 bases from J, the junction kept 0 bases outside the gene matches. The CDR3 protein is CASSVGTSGGETQYF. The CDR3 DNA sequence: TGTGCCAGCAGCGTAGGGACTAGCGGGGGAGAGACCCAGTACTTC.

This clonotype was seen repeatedly, ten times or more. This rearrangement joins TRBV6-6 to TRBJ2-2; 14 bases line up with TRBD2. V shed 6 bases, J shed 6 bases, and the junction held 0 bases outside the gene matches. CDR1 and CDR2 (germline): MNHNY, SVGAGI (reference sequence). The CDR3 loop spans 14 amino acids. The CDR3 loop reads CASRTSGGAGELFF. The CDR3 DNA is TGTGCCAGCAGGACTAGCGGGGGGGCCGGGGAGCTGTTTTTT.

There are a few counts of this clonotype. V usage is TRBV5-1 and J usage is TRBJ1-2, with a weak D call TRBD1 (6 bases). This CDR3 spans 16 amino acids. The V gene lost 4 bases and the J gene lost 4 bases, with 20 bases spanning the gap. Germline CDR1 SGHRS, CDR2 YFSETQ. DNA of the CDR3: TGCGCCAGCAGCCAAAATACAGGGCGCTTCGTCTATGGCTACACCTTC. Translating it yields CASSQNTGRFVYGYTF.

At least ten counts were recorded for this clonotype. This chain connects TRBV5-1 to TRBJ2-3; 13 bases are a match to TRBD2. Trimming at V came to 1 base and at J to 8 bases, leaving 7 bases not matched to a gene. CDR1 SGHRS and CDR2 YFSETQ come from the germline V gene. The CDR3 sequence is 16 residues long. The CDR3: CASSLYTSGGAITQYF. The CDR3, as DNA: TGCGCCAGCAGCTTGTATACTAGCGGGGGGGCAATTACGCAGTATTTT.

The table lists this clonotype with many counts. The chain couples TRBV7-2 to TRBJ1-1; 7 positions match TRBD1. Germline V gene sequence: CDR1 SGHTA, CDR2 FQGNSA. V dropped 2 bases and J dropped 3; count of bases not matched to a gene: 3. The length of the CDR3 is 14 residues. The CDR3: CASSLRTGDTEAFF. The CDR3 region has the DNA TGTGCCAGCAGCTTAAGGACAGGAGACACTGAAGCTTTCTTT. Complete variable domain (other parts from reference TRBV7-2 and TRBJ1-1): GAGVSQSPSNKVTEKGKDVELRCDPISGHTALYWYRQSLGQGLEFLIYFQGNSAPDKSGLPSDRFSAERTGGSVSTLTIQRTQQEDSAVYLCASSLRTGDTEAFFGQGTRLTVV.

In this sample, this clonotype turned up many times. The CDR3 here is CASSERVQTNTGELFF. In DNA form, the CDR3 reads TGTGCCAGCAGCGAGAGGGTACAAACGAACACCGGGGAGCTGTTTTTT. This chain uses TRBV9 with TRBJ2-2, with D possibly TRBD2 on 5 matching bases. Germline V CDR1 and CDR2: SGDLS, YYNGEE. This CDR3 has 16 amino acids. The V gene lost 3 bases and the J gene lost 0 bases, with 12 bases spanning the gap.

This clonotype turned up a few times. The chain joins TRBV6-4 to TRBJ2-3; 7 nucleotides match TRBD1. The V gene's germline CDR1 is MRHNA and CDR2 SNTAGT. The CDR3 consists of 15 residues. V was pared by 0 bases and J by 4 bases, with 4 bases of the junction left unmatched. The CDR3 here is CASSDSARGSDTQYF. In nucleotides, the CDR3 is TGTGCCAGCAGTGACTCGGCCAGGGGGTCAGATACGCAGTATTTT.